This T cell receptor beta chain was sequenced during a study of blood T cell repertoires in COVID-19. Study information: Sites across the United States, Italy and Spain contributed samples from acute and convalescent COVID-19. Sources were T cells, B-cell-depleted T cells, or PBMCs; the material itself was cDNA or gDNA.

The V end was cut by 4 bases, the J end by 2 bases, with 21 bases between. The CDR3 sequence is 17 residues long. Germline V lookup: CDR1 SGHRS, CDR2 YFSETQ. Generated by immunoSEQ multiplex PCR, the TCRdb table keeps only in-frame clones and is missing some. This table holds hundreds of thousands of clones, roughly 85% found once. The chain joins TRBV5-1 to TRBJ2-5; D possibly corresponds to TRBD2 (6 bases). The clonotype originates from a man between 50 and 59 years old with active or convalescent COVID-19. The specimen was peripheral blood. As DNA, the CDR3 is TGCGCCAGCAGCGGGAGGCTCCTAGCTCCGTCTCAAGAGACCCAGTACTTC. Amino acid sequence: CASSGRLLAPSQETQYF. The whole variable domain, filled in from reference TRBV5-1 and TRBJ2-5, reads KAGVTQTPRYLIKTRGQQVTLSCSPISGHRSVSWYQQTPGQGLQFLFEYFSETQRNKGNFPGRFSGRQFSNSRSEMNVSTLELGDSALYLCASSGRLLAPSQETQYFGPGTRLLVL.